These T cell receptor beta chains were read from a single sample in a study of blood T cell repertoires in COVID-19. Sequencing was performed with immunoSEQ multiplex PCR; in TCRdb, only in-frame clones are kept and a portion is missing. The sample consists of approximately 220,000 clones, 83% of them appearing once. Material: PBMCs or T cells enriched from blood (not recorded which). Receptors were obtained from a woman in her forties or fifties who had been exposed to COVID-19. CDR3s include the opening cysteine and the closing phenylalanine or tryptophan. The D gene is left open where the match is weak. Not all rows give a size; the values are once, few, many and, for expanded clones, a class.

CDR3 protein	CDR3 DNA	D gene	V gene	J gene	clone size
CSVGWTEGTEQYF	TGCAGCGTGGGGTGGACAGAGGGGACCGAGCAGTACTTC	-	TRBV29-1	TRBJ2-7	-
CASRKGGSSYEQYF	TGTGCCAGCCGTAAGGGCGGGAGCTCCTACGAGCAGTACTTC	TRBD2	TRBV6-5	TRBJ2-7	-
CATSMTRSSYNEQFF	TGTGCCACCAGCATGACCCGGAGCTCCTACAATGAGCAGTTCTTC	-	TRBV15	TRBJ2-1	once
CATSDLPQGKVRDTQYF	TGTGCCACCAGTGATTTGCCCCAGGGCAAAGTGCGGGATACGCAGTATTTT	-	TRBV24-1	TRBJ2-3	-
CASSLRGGNTEAFF	TGTGCCAGCAGCCTACGCGGAGGGAACACTGAAGCTTTCTTT	-	TRBV3-1/TRBV3-2	TRBJ1-1	-
CASSLNRGSNQPQHF	TGTGCCAGCAGCTTAAACAGGGGAAGCAATCAGCCCCAGCATTTT	TRBD1	TRBV6-1	TRBJ1-5	-
CASTPESDPNYGYTF	TGTGCCAGTACCCCGGAGTCCGACCCTAACTATGGCTACACCTTC	-	TRBV19	TRBJ1-2	-
CAIGPGSPSEAFF	TGTGCCATCGGGCCCGGGAGCCCAAGTGAAGCTTTCTTT	-	TRBV10-3	TRBJ1-1	-
CASSIGQGREKLFF	TGTGCCAGTAGTATAGGACAGGGGCGGGAAAAACTGTTTTTT	TRBD1	TRBV19	TRBJ1-4	-
CASSQGLSAGNTIYF	TGTGCCAGCAGTCAGGGGCTATCCGCTGGAAACACCATATATTTT	-	TRBV7-7	TRBJ1-3	-
CASTWRGSWYEQYF	TGTGCCAGCACCTGGAGAGGGTCCTGGTACGAGCAGTACTTC	-	TRBV9	TRBJ2-7	-
CASSRWTVRSGNTIYF	TGTGCCAGCAGCCGGTGGACAGTTCGCTCTGGAAACACCATATATTTT	-	TRBV11-3	TRBJ1-3	once
CASSRKGSDQPQHF	TGCGCCAGCAGCCGTAAGGGGTCTGATCAGCCCCAGCATTTT	-	TRBV10-2	TRBJ1-5	-
CASREGRIVAAYTDTQYF	TGTGCCAGCAGGGAGGGAAGGATTGTAGCAGCTTACACAGATACGCAGTATTTT	-	TRBV2	TRBJ2-3	-
CASSEDRGLGQPQHF	TGTGCCAGCAGTGAGGACAGGGGGCTGGGTCAGCCCCAGCATTTT	TRBD1	TRBV2	TRBJ1-5	-
CASSYTRDEQFF	TGCGCCAGCAGCTACACTAGGGATGAGCAGTTCTTC	-	TRBV5-1	TRBJ2-1	-
CASTSGASYNSPLHF	TGTGCCAGCACCTCTGGAGCCTCCTATAATTCACCCCTCCACTTT	-	TRBV28	TRBJ1-6	-
CSVDSGTVGEAFF	TGCAGCGTCGACTCAGGGACAGTTGGTGAAGCTTTCTTT	TRBD1	TRBV29-1	TRBJ1-1	-
CASSVRQDPHGYTF	TGTGCCAGCAGTGTTAGACAGGACCCTCATGGCTACACCTTC	-	TRBV2	TRBJ1-2	-
CASSWTGGLTGELFF	TGCGCCAGCAGCTGGACAGGGGGCCTCACCGGGGAGCTGTTTTTT	TRBD1	TRBV5-1	TRBJ2-2	-
CASSLASGDHTDTQYF	TGTGCCAGCAGCTTAGCCAGCGGGGACCACACAGATACGCAGTATTTT	TRBD2	TRBV13	TRBJ2-3	-
CASSDWTGGMDTEAFF	TGTGCCAGCAGTGATTGGACAGGGGGCATGGACACTGAAGCTTTCTTT	TRBD1	TRBV6-1	TRBJ1-1	-
CASTLVGPQSAGELFF	TGTGCCAGCACCCTCGTGGGGCCCCAATCGGCCGGGGAGCTGTTTTTT	-	TRBV7-9	TRBJ2-2	few
CASSLAPGQTRSYGYTF	TGTGCCAGCAGCTTAGCCCCGGGACAGACCAGGAGCTATGGCTACACCTTC	TRBD1	TRBV7-2	TRBJ1-2	few
CASAPAGGNSPLHF	TGTGCCAGTGCACCAGCAGGGGGTAATTCACCCCTCCACTTT	TRBD1	TRBV11-2	TRBJ1-6	-
CASSLQAPRTEAFF	TGTGCCAGCTCCCTCCAAGCCCCGAGGACTGAAGCTTTCTTT	-	TRBV18	TRBJ1-1	-